The 15 T cell receptor beta chains below were found in one sample sequenced in a study of blood T cells in healthy people across ages. A J-beta primer mix and a sample-barcoded 5' primer were used in a second PCR of about 7 to 11 cycles. TCRdb re-analysed the 5' RACE reads in MiXCR, keeping a single row per CDR3 protein. This sample yields approximately 800,000 distinct CDR3 sequences, of which roughly 46% are seen a single time; 15% to 20% belongs to the top ten. Sequencing was performed on blood. Receptors originate from an elderly man in good health.

This clonotype was counted between two and nine times. The chain uses TRBV12-3 or TRBV12-4 and TRBJ2-4, with TRBD1 matching 8 bases. The CDR3 is 16 amino acids. Trimming cost V 6 bases and J 2 bases; bases outside gene matches: 9. The CDR3 DNA sequence: TGTGCCAGCAGCCCCGCAACAGGGGGTACCAAAAACATTCAGTACTTC. It encodes CASSPATGGTKNIQYF.

The chain recombines TRBV11-2 with TRBJ1-2; D unclear. With 5 bases removed from V and 4 bases from J, the gap between germline ends came to 11 bases. The CDR3 is made up of 13 amino acids. Germline CDR1 SGHAT, CDR2 FQNNGV. Here the CDR3 reads CASSPSSGYGYTF. For the CDR3, the DNA is TGTGCCAGCAGCCCCTCATCGGGCTATGGCTACACCTTC.

V usage is TRBV4-2 and J usage is TRBJ2-7; a possible D gene is TRBD1 (7 bases). In germline, CDR1 is LGHNA, CDR2 YNFKEQ. The CDR3 contains 16 residues. The germline V and J ends were trimmed by 0 bases and 3 bases, with 15 bases remaining between them. CDR3 DNA: TGTGCCAGCAGCCAAGATTCAGACAGGGAGGTCTACGAGCAGTACTTC. Its protein product is CASSQDSDREVYEQYF.

This clonotype has only a few counts. The V call is TRBV7-2, the J call TRBJ2-1, with D possibly being TRBD1 (6 bases). This CDR3 contains 15 residues. CDR1 is SGHTA and CDR2 is FQGNSA in the germline V gene. V dropped 3 bases and J dropped 0 bases, with 9 bases sitting between them. The CDR3 DNA reads TGTGCCAGCAGCTTGGGGGCTGACTCCTACAATGAGCAGTTCTTC. Protein: CASSLGADSYNEQFF.

The CDR3 nucleotides are TGTGCCAGCAGTCAGACAGGGGAAGCCAAAAACATTCAGTACTTC. This encodes CASSQTGEAKNIQYF. The chain uses TRBV6-2 or TRBV6-3 and TRBJ2-4, with 8 positions matching TRBD1. CDR3 length: 15 residues. CDR1 and CDR2 from the germline V gene are MNHEY and SVGEGT. J gave up 0 bases and V 5 bases, and 3 bases lay outside the gene matches.

The chain recombines TRBV7-2 with TRBJ2-3; no definite D call. The ends were cut back, 2 bases at V and 0 bases at J, with 9 bases in the middle. Germline V gene lookup returns CDR1 SGHTA and CDR2 FQGNSA. This CDR3 has 15 residues. DNA for the CDR3: TGTGCCAGCAGCTTAACCCTCGACAGCACAGATACGCAGTATTTT. Protein: CASSLTLDSTDTQYF.

The genes are TRBV29-1 and TRBJ2-5; 7 bases are shared with TRBD2. The CDR3 is 14 amino acids. Trimming cost V 0 bases and J 9 bases; bases outside gene matches: 10. Per germline, CDR1 SQVTM and CDR2 ANQGSEA. The CDR3 coding sequence is TGCAGCGTTGAAGACGACGGGAGGAAGAGATCCCAGTACTTC. Protein sequence: CSVEDDGRKRSQYF.

The chain has TRBV28 and TRBJ2-5, with D hard to call. CDR1 is MDHEN, CDR2 SYDVKM, per germline. Trimming left V 2 bases short and J 5 bases short, with 12 bases between. This CDR3 has 14 residues. The CDR3 DNA is TGTGCCAGCAGTTTAGGGGTAGGACCCGAGACCCAGTACTTC. It translates to CASSLGVGPETQYF.

This clonotype was recorded once. This chain connects TRBV11-2 to TRBJ2-1; 7 nucleotides align to TRBD2. This CDR3 has 16 residues. The germline gives CDR1 SGHAT, CDR2 FQNNGV. V lost 7 bases to trimming and J lost 0 bases; unmatched junction nucleotides: 9. CDR3 nucleotide sequence: TGTGCCAGCAACCCCTGGGGGGGAGGCTCCTACAATGAGCAGTTCTTC. This translates into CASNPWGGGSYNEQFF.

The chain is built from TRBV5-1 and TRBJ2-7; no clear D. Germline V gene data show CDR1 as SGHRS and CDR2 as YFSETQ. There are 14 residues in the CDR3. V shed 5 bases and J shed 5 bases, with 17 bases lying between them. The CDR3, as DNA: TGCGCCAGCAGGATGCAGACCAGTTCGGACGAGCAGTACTTC. Protein: CASRMQTSSDEQYF.

This clonotype was found a few times. J is TRBJ2-7 and V is TRBV7-9; the D gene is possibly TRBD2 (5 bases). Trimming left V 7 bases short and J 5 bases short, with 15 bases between. Looked up from germline, CDR1 is SEHNR and CDR2 is FQNEAQ (reference sequence). The CDR3 contains 13 residues. The DNA of the CDR3 is TGTGCCAGCACCGTTATGTCCGGGAACGAGCAGTACTTC. This gives the protein CASTVMSGNEQYF.

This clonotype came up many times. The chain carries TRBV6-5 and TRBJ2-1; TRBD2 matches 7 bases. The trim removed 5 bases at V and 0 bases at J, leaving 4 bases unmatched. This CDR3 has 15 amino acids. The germline V gene has CDR1 MNHEY and CDR2 SVGAGI. CDR3 coding DNA: TGTGCCAGCAGTATACTAGCGAGCTCCTACAATGAGCAGTTCTTC. It yields the protein CASSILASSYNEQFF.

The rearrangement uses TRBV5-1 and TRBJ1-2, with D perhaps matching TRBD1 (6 bases). Deletions cut 4 bases from V and 6 bases from J, with 16 bases between. Germline CDR1 and CDR2: SGHRS and YFSETQ. This CDR3 contains 14 residues. The CDR3 DNA follows: TGCGCCAGCAGCCCTCTGGGGGCGGCCGATGGCTACACCTTC. Translated, it gives CASSPLGAADGYTF.

A note on this clonotype: A read error may account for a junction end that differs from germline. The V and J genes are TRBV7-7 and TRBJ2-1; no firm D call. Germline V gene lookup returns CDR1 SSHAT and CDR2 FNYEAQ (reference sequence). CDR3 length: 14 amino acids. The CDR3 DNA reads as TGTGCTAGCACCCCAAATCCGGGCAGCGATGAGCAGTTCTTC. It is translated as CASTPNPGSDEQFF.

The V gene is TRBV12-3 or TRBV12-4, the J gene TRBJ2-5; tentative D call: TRBD2 (6 bases). The CDR3 consists of 14 residues. The germline V and J ends were trimmed by 6 bases and 5 bases, with 16 bases remaining between them. In nucleotides, the CDR3 is TGTGCCAGCAGGCGCGGGACTCCCGGGGAGACCCAGTACTTC. This codes for CASRRGTPGETQYF.